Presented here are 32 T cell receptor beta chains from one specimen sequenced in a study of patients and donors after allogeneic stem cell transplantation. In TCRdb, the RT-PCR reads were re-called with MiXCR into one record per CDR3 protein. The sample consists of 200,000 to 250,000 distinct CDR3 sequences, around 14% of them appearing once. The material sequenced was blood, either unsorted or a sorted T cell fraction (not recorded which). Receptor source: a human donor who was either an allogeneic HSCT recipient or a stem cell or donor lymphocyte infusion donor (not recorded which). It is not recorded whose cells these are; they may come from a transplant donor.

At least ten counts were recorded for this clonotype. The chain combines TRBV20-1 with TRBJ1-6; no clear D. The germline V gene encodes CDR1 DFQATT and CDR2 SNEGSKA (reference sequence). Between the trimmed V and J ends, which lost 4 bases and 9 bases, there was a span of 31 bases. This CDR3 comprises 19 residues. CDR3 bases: TGCAGTGCTACCGGCTCCAGCCGTCGGGTGGGCATAAAGGGTTCACCCCTCCACTTT. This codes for CSATGSSRRVGIKGSPLHF.

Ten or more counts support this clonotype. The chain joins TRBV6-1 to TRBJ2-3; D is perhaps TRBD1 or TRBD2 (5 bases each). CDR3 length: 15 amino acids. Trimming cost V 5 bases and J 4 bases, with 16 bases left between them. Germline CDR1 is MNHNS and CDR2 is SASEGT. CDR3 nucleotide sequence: TGTGCCAGCAGTCGTGGGGGAAGGGCGGCAGATACGCAGTATTTT. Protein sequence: CASSRGGRAADTQYF.

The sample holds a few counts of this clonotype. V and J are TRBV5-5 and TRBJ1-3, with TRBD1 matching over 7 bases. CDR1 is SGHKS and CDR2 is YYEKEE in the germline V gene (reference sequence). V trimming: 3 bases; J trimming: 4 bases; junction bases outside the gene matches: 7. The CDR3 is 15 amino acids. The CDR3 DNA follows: TGTGCCAGCAGCTCGCTTGACAGGGACGGAAACACCATATATTTT. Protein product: CASSSLDRDGNTIYF. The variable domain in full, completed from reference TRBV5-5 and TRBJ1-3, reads DAGVTQSPTHLIKTRGQQVTLRCSPISGHKSVSWYQQVLGQGPQFIFQYYEKEERGRGNFPDRFSARQFPNYSSELNVNALLLGDSALYLCASSSLDRDGNTIYFGEGSWLTVV.

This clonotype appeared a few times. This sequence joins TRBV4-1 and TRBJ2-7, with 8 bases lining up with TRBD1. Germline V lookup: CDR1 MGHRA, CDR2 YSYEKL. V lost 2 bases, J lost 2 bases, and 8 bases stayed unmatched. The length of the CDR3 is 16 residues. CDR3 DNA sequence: TGCGCCAGCAGCCAATCCCGGACAGGGACAACCTACGAGCAGTACTTC. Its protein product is CASSQSRTGTTYEQYF.

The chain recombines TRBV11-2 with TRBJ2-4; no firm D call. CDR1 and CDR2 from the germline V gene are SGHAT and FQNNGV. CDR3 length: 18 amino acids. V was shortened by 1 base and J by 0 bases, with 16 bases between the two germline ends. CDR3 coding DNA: TGTGCCAGCAGCTTAGGTGTTGTGGGTGGCCTAGCCAAAAACATTCAGTACTTC. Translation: CASSLGVVGGLAKNIQYF.

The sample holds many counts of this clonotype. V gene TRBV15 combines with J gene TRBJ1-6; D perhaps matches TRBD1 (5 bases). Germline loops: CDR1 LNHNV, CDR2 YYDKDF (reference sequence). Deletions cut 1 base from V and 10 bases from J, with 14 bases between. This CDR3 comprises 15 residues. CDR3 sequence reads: CATSRGRGVYSPLHF. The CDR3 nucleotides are TGTGCCACCAGCAGAGGAAGAGGGGTTTACTCACCCCTCCACTTT.

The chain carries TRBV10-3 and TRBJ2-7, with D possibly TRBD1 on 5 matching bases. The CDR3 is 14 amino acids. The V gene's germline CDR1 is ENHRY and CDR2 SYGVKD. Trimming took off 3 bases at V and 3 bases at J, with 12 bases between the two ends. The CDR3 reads CAISELTDSYEQYF. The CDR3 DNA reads TGTGCCATCAGTGAACTGACAGACAGCTACGAGCAGTACTTC.

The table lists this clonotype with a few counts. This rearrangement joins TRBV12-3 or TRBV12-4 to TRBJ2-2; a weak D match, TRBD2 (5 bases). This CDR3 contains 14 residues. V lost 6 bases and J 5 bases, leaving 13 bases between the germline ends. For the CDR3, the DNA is TGTGCCAGCAGCCTGACGAGGGAAACCGGGGAGCTGTTTTTT. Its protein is CASSLTRETGELFF.

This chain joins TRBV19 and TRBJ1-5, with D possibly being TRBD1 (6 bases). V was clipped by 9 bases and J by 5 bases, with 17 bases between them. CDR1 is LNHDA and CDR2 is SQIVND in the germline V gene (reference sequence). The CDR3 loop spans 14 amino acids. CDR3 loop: CARDPRTVDQPQHF. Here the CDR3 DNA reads TGTGCCAGAGACCCGAGGACAGTGGATCAGCCCCAGCATTTT. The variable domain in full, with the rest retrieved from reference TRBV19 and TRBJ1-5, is DGGITQSPKYLFRKEGQNVTLSCEQNLNHDAMYWYRQDPGQGLRLIYYSQIVNDFQKGDIAEGYSVSREKKESFPLTVTSAQKNPTAFYLCARDPRTVDQPQHFGDGTRLSIL.

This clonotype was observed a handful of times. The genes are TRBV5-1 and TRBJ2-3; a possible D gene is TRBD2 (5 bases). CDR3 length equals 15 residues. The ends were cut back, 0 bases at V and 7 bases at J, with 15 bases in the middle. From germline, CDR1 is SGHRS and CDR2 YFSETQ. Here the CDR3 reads CASSLDSKVGNTQYF. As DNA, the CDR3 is TGCGCCAGCAGCTTGGATAGTAAGGTCGGGAATACGCAGTATTTT. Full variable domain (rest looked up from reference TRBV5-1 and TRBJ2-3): KAGVTQTPRYLIKTRGQQVTLSCSPISGHRSVSWYQQTPGQGLQFLFEYFSETQRNKGNFPGRFSGRQFSNSRSEMNVSTLELGDSALYLCASSLDSKVGNTQYFGPGTRLTVL.

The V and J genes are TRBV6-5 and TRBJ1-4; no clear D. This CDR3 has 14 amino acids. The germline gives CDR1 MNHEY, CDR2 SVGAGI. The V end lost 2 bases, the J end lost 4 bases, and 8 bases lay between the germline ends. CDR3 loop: CASSYRTNNEKLFF. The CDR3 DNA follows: TGTGCCAGCAGTTACAGGACCAATAATGAAAAACTGTTTTTT.

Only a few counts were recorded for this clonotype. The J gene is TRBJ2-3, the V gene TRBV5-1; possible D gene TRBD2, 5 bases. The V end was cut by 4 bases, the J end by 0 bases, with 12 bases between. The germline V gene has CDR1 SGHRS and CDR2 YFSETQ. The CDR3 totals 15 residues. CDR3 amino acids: CASSPQTRSTDTQYF. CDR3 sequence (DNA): TGCGCCAGCAGCCCCCAAACTAGGAGCACAGATACGCAGTATTTT.

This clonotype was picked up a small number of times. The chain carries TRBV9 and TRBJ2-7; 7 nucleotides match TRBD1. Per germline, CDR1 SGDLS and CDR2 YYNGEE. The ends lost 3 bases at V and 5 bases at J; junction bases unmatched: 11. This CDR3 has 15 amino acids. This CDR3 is CASSAETGKLNEQYF. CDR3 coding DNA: TGTGCCAGCAGCGCTGAGACAGGGAAGTTAAACGAGCAGTACTTC.

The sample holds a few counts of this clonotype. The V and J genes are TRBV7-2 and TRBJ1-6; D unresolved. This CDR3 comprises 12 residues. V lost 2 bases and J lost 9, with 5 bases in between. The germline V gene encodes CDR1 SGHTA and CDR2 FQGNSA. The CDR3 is CASSLPGSPLHF. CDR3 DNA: TGTGCCAGCAGCTTACCAGGTTCACCCCTCCACTTT.

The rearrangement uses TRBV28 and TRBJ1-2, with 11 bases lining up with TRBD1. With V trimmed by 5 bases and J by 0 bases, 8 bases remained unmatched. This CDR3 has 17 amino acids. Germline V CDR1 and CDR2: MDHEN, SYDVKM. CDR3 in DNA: TGTGCCAGCAGTAAAAAGCGGGACAGGGGGTCTAACTATGGCTACACCTTC. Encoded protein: CASSKKRDRGSNYGYTF.

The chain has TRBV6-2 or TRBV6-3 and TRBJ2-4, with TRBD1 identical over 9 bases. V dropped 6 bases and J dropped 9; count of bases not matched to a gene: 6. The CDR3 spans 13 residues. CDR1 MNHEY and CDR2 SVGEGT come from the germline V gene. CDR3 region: CASRSGQGGIQYF. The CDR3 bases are TGTGCCAGCAGATCGGGACAGGGTGGCATTCAGTACTTC.

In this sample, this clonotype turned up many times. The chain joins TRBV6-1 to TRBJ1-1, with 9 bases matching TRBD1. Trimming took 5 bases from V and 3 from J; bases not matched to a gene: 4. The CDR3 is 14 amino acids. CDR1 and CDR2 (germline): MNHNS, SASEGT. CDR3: CASSNRGRDTEAFF. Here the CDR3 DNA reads TGTGCCAGCAGTAACAGGGGGCGGGACACTGAAGCTTTCTTT.

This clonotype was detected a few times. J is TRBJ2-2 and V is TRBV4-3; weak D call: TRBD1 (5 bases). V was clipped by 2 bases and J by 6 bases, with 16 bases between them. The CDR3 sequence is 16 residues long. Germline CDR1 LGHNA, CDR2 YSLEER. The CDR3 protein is CASSQLRGQSAGELFF. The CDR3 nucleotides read TGCGCCAGCAGCCAACTTAGGGGCCAGTCTGCCGGGGAGCTGTTTTTT.

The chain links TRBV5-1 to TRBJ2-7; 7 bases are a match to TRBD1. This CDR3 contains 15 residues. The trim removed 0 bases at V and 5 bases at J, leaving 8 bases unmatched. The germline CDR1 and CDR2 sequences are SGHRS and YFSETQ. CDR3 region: CASSLVGRGFDEQYF. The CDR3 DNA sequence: TGCGCCAGCAGCTTGGTGGGCAGGGGGTTCGACGAGCAGTACTTC.

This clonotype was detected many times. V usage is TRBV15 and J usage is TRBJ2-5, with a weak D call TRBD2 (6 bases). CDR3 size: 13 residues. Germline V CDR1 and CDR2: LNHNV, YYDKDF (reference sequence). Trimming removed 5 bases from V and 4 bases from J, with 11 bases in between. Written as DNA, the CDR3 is TGTGCCACCAGCCTCAGGAGGGGAGAGACCCAGTACTTC. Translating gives CATSLRRGETQYF.

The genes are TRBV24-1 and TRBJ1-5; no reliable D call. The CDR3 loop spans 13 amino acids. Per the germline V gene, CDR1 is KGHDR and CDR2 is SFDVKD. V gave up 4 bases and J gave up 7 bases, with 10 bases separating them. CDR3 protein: CATSENPGQPQHF. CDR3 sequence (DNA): TGTGCCACCAGTGAGAACCCGGGACAGCCCCAGCATTTT.

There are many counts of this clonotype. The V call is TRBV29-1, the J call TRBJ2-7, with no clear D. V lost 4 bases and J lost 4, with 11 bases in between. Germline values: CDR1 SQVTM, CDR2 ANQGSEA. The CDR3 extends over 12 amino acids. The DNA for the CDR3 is TGCAGCGTTGGACATGGCCTTTACGAGCAGTACTTC. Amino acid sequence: CSVGHGLYEQYF.

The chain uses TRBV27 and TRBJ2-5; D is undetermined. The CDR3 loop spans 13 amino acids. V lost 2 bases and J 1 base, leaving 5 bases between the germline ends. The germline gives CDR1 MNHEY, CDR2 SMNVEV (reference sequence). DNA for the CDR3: TGTGCCAGCAGTTTAGCCCTCCAAGAGACCCAGTACTTC. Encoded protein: CASSLALQETQYF.

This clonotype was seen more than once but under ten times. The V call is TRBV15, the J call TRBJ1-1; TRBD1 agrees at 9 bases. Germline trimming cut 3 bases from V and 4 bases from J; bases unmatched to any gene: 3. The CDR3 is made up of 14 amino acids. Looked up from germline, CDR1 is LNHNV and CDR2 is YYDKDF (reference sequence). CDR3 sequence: CATSSLTGGTEAFF. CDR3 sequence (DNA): TGTGCCACCAGCAGTTTGACAGGGGGCACTGAAGCTTTCTTT.

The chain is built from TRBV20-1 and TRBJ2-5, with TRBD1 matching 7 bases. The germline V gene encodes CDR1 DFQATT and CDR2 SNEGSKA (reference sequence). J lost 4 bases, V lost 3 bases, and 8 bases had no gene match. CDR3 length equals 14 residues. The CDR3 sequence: CSASETGLVETQYF. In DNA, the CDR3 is TGCAGTGCTAGTGAGACAGGGTTGGTAGAGACCCAGTACTTC.

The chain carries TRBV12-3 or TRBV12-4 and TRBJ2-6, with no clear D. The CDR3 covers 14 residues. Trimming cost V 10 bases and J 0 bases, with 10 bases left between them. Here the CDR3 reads CATVPLSGANVLTF. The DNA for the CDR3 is TGTGCCACCGTCCCCCTCTCTGGGGCCAACGTCCTGACTTTC.

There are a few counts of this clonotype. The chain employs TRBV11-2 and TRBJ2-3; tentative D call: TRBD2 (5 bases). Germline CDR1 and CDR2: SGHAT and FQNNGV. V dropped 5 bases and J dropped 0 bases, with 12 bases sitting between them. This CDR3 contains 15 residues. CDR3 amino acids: CASSPGVLSTDTQYF. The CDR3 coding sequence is TGTGCCAGCAGCCCCGGGGTACTAAGCACAGATACGCAGTATTTT.

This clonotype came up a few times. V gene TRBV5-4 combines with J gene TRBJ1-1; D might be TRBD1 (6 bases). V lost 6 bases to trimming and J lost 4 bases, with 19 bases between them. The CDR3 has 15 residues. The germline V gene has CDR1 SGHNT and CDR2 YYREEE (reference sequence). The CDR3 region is CASIQQTGQGTEAFF. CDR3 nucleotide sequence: TGTGCCAGCATCCAACAAACAGGGCAGGGCACTGAAGCTTTCTTT.

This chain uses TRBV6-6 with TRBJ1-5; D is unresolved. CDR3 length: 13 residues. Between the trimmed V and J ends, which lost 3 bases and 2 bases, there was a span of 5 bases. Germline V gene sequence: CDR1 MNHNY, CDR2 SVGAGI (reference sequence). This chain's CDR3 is CASSYGRNQPQHF. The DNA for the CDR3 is TGTGCCAGCAGTTATGGTCGCAATCAGCCCCAGCATTTT.

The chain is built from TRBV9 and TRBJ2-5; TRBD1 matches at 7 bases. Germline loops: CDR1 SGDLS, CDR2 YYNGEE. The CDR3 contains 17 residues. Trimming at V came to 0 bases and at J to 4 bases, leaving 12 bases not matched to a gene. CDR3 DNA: TGTGCCAGCAGCGTAGCTCCTCTGACAGGGCTCCGAGAGACCCAGTACTTC. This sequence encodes CASSVAPLTGLRETQYF.

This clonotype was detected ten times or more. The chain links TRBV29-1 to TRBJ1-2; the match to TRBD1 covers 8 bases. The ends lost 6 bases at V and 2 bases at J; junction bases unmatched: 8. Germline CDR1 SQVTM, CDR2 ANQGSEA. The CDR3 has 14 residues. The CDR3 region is CSVRTGRGNYGYTF. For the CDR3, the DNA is TGCAGCGTAAGGACAGGGAGAGGGAACTATGGCTACACCTTC.

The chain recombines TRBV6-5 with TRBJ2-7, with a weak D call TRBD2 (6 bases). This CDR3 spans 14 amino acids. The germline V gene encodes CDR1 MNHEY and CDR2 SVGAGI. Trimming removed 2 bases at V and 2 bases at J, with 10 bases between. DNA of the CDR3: TGTGCCAGCAGTTACGGCGGGACGGCCTACGAGCAGTACTTC. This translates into CASSYGGTAYEQYF.